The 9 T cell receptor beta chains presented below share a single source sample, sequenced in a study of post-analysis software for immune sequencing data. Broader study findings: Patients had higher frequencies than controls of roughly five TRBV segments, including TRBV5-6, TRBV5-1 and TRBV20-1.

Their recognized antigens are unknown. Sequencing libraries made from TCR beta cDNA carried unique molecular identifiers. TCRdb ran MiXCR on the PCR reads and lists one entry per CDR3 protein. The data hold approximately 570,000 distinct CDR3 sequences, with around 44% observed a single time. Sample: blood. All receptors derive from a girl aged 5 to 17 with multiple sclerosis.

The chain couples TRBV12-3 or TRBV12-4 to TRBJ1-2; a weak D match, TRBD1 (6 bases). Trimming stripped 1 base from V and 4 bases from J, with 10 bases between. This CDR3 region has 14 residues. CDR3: CASSLEPGVYGYTF. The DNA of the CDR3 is TGTGCCAGCAGTTTAGAACCAGGGGTCTATGGCTACACCTTC.

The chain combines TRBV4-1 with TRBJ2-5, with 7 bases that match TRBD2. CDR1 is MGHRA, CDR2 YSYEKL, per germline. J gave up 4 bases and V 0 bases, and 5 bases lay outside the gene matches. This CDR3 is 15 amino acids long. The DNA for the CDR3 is TGCGCCAGCAGCCAAGACGGGAGGATGGTAGAGACCCAGTACTTC. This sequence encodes CASSQDGRMVETQYF.

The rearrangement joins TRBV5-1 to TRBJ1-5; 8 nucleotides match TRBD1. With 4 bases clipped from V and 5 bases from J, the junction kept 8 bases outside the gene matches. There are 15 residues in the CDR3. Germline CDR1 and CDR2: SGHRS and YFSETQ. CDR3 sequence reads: CASSASTGEDQPQHF. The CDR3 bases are TGCGCCAGCAGCGCTTCGACAGGGGAGGATCAGCCCCAGCATTTT. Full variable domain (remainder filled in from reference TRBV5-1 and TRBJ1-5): KAGVTQTPRYLIKTRGQQVTLSCSPISGHRSVSWYQQTPGQGLQFLFEYFSETQRNKGNFPGRFSGRQFSNSRSEMNVSTLELGDSALYLCASSASTGEDQPQHFGDGTRLSIL.

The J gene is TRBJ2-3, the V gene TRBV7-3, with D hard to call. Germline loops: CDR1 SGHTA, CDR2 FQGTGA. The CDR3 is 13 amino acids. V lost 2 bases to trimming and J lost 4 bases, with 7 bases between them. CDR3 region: CASSLDFSDTQYF. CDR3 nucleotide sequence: TGTGCCAGCAGCTTAGACTTTTCAGATACGCAGTATTTT.

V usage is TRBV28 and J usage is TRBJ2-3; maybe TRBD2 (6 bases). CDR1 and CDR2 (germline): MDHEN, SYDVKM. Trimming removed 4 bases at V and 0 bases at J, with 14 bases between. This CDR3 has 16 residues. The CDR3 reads CASSWDRDSSTDTQYF. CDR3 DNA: TGTGCCAGCAGTTGGGATCGGGACTCAAGCACAGATACGCAGTATTTT. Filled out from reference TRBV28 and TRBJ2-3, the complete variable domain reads DVKVTQSSRYLVKRTGEKVFLECVQDMDHENMFWYRQDPGLGLRLIYFSYDVKMKEKGDIPEGYSVSREKKERFSLILESASTNQTSMYLCASSWDRDSSTDTQYFGPGTRLTVL.

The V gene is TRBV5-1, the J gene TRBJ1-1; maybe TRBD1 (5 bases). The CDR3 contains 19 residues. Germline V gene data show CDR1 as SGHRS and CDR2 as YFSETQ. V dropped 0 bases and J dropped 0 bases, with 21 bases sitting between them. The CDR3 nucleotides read TGCGCCAGCAGCTTGGGGTACAGGCCCTCATCCCCTCTGAACACTGAAGCTTTCTTT. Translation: CASSLGYRPSSPLNTEAFF.

CDR3 loop: CASRSGGNGGYTF. CDR3 nucleotide sequence: TGCGCCAGCAGAAGTGGAGGGAATGGAGGCTACACCTTC. The J gene is TRBJ1-2, the V gene TRBV4-1; D is unresolved. Germline CDR1 is MGHRA and CDR2 is YSYEKL. This CDR3 has 13 amino acids. V dropped 6 bases and J dropped 8 bases, with 16 bases sitting between them.

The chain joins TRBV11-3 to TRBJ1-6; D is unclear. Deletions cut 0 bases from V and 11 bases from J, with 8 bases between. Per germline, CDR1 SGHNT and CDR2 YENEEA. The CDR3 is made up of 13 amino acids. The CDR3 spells CASSLDMSTPLHF. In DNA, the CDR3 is TGTGCCAGCAGCTTAGACATGTCAACACCCCTCCACTTT.

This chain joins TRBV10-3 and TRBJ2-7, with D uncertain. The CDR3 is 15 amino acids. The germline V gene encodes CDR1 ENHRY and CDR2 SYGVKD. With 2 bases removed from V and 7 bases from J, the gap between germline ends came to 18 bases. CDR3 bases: TGTGCCATCAGTGAGACTCCTACCTCCGTGAATGAGCAGTACTTC. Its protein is CAISETPTSVNEQYF.